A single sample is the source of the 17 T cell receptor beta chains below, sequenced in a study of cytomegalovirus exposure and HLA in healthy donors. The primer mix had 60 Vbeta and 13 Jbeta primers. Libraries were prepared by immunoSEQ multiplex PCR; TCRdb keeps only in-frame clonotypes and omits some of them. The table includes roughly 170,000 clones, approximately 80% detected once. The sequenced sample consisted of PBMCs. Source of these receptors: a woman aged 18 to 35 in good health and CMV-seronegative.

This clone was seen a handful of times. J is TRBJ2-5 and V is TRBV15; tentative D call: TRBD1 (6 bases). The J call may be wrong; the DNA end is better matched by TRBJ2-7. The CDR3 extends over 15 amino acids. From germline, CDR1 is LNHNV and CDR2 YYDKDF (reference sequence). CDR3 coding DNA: TGTGCCACCAGCAGAGAACAGGGCGATGTCTACGAGCAGTACTTC. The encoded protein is CATSREQGDVYEQYF.

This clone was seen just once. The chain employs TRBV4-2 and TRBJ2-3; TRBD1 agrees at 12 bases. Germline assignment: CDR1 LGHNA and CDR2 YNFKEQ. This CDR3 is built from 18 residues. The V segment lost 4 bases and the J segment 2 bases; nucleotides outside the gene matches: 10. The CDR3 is CASSREPGQGADTDTQYF. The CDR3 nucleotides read TGTGCCAGCAGCCGCGAACCGGGACAGGGGGCCGACACAGATACGCAGTATTTT.

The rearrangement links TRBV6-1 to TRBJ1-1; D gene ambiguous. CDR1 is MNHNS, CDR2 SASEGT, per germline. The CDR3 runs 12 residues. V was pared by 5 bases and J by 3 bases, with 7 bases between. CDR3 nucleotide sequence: TGTGCCAGCAGTCCCCCGTACACTGAAGCTTTCTTT. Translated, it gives CASSPPYTEAFF.

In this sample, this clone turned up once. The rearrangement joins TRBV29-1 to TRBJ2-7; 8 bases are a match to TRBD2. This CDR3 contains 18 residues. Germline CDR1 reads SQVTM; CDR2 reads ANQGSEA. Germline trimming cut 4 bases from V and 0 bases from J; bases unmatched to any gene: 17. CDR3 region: CSVAGNWASGSSSYEQYF. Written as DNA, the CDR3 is TGCAGCGTTGCGGGTAATTGGGCTAGCGGGTCCTCCTCCTACGAGCAGTACTTC.

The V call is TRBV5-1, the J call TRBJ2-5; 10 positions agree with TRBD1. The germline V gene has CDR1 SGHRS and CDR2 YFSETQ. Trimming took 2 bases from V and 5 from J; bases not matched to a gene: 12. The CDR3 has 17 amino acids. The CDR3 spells CASSFSPTGGLWETQYF. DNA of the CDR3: TGCGCCAGCAGCTTCAGCCCGACAGGGGGCCTGTGGGAGACCCAGTACTTC.

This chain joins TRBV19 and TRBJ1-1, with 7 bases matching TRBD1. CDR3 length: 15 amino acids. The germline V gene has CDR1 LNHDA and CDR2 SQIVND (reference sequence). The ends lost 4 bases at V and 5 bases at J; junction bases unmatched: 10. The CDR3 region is CASSRGGQGGTEAFF. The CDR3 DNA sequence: TGTGCCAGTAGTAGAGGCGGGCAGGGGGGTACTGAAGCTTTCTTT.

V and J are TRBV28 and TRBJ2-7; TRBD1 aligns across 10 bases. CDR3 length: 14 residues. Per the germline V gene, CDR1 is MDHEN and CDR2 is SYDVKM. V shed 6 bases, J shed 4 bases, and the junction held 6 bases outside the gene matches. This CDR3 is CASRAGQGKYEQYF. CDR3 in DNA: TGTGCCAGCAGGGCGGGACAGGGGAAGTACGAGCAGTACTTC.

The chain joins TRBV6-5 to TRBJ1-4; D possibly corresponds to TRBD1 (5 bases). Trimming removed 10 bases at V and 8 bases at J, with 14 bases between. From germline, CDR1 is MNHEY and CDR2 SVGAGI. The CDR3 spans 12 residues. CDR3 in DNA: TGTGCCACCGCCAGGGTTGGGGAAAAACTGTTTTTT. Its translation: CATARVGEKLFF.

This CDR3 reads CASSPAVNEQYF. The CDR3 DNA reads TGTGCCAGCTCACCGGCGGTAAACGAGCAGTACTTC. This chain uses TRBV18 with TRBJ2-7; no reliable D call. V lost 3 bases to trimming and J lost 5 bases, with 8 bases between them. The CDR3 length is 12 residues. Germline V gene sequence: CDR1 KGHSH, CDR2 LQKENI.

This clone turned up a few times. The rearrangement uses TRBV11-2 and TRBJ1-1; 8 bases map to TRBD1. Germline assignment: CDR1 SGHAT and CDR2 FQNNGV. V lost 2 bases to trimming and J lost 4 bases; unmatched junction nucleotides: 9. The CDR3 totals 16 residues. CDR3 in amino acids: CASSLLTGVLGTEAFF. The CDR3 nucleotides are TGTGCCAGCAGCTTATTGACAGGGGTTCTAGGCACTGAAGCTTTCTTT.

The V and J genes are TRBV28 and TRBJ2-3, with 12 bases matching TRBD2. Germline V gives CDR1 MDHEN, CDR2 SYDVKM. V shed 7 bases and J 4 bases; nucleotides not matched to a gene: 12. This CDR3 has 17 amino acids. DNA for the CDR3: TGTGCCAGCACCCTGGGTGGGCTAGCGGGAGGGTCAGATACGCAGTATTTT. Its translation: CASTLGGLAGGSDTQYF.

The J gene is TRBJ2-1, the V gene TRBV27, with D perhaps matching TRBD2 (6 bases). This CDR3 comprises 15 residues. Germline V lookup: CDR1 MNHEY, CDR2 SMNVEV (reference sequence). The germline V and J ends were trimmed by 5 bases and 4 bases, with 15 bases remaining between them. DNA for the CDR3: TGTGCCAGCAGTCCTTCCGGGAGAACGTACAATGAGCAGTTCTTC. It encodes CASSPSGRTYNEQFF.

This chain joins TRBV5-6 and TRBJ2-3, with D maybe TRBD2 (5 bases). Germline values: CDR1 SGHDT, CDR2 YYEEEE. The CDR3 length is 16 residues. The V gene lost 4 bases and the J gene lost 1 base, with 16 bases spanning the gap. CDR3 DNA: TGTGCCAGCAGCCGTAACGCGGGCCTTCGCACAGATACGCAGTATTTT. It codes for CASSRNAGLRTDTQYF.

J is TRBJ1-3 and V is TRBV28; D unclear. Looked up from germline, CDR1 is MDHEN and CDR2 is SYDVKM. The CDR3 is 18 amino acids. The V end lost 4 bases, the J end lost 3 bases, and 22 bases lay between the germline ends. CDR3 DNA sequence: TGTGCCAGCAGTTCCGAGGATAGGATCCTACTAGGTGGAAACACCATATATTTT. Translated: CASSSEDRILLGGNTIYF.

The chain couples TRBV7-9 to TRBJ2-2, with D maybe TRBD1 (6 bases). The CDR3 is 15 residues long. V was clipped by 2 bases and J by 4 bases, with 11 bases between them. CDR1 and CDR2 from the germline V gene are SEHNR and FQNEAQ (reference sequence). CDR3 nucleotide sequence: TGTGCCAGCAGCTTATCCGCAGGGGTCACCGGGGAGCTGTTTTTT. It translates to CASSLSAGVTGELFF.

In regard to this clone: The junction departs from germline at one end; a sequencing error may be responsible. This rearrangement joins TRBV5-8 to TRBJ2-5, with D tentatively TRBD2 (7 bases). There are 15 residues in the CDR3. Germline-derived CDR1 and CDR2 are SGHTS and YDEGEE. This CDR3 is CASSGGAASQEAQYF. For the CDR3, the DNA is TGTGCCAGCAGCGGGGGGGCGGCGTCCCAAGAGGCCCAGTACTTC.

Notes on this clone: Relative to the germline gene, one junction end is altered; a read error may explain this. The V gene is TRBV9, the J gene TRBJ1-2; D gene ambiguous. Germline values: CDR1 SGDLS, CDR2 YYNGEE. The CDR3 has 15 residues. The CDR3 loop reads CAGSYQQSPNYGYTF. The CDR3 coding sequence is TGTGCCGGCAGCTACCAACAGTCTCCTAACTATGGCTACACCTTC.